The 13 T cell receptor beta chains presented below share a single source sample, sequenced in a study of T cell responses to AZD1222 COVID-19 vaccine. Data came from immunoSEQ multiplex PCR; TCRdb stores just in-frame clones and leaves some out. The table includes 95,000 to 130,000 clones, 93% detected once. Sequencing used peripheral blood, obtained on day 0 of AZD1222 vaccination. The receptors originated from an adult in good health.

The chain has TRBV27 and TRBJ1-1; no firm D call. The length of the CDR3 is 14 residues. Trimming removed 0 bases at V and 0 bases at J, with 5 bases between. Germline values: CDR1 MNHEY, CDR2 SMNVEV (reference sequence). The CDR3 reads CASSLSGVNTEAFF. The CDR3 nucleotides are TGTGCCAGCAGTTTATCGGGCGTGAACACTGAAGCTTTCTTT.

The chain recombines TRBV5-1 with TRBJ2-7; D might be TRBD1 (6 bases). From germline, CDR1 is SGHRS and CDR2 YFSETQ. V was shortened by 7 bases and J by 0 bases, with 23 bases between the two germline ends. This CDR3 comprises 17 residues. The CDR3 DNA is TGCGCCAGCTCGGGGATCAGGGAAGGGGGTAACTCCTACGAGCAGTACTTC. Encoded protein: CASSGIREGGNSYEQYF.

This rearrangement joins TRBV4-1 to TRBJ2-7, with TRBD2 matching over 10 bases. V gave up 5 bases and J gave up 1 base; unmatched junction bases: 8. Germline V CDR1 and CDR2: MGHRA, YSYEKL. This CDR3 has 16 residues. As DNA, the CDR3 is TGCGCCAGCAGCTTCCTAGCGGGAGAATATTCCTACGAGCAGTACTTC. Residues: CASSFLAGEYSYEQYF.

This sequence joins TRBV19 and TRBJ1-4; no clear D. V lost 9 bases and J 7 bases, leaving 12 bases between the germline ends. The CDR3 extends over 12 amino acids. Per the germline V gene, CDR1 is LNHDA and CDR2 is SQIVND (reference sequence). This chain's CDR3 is CASGRTIEKLFF. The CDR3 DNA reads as TGTGCCAGCGGACGGACGATTGAAAAACTGTTTTTT.

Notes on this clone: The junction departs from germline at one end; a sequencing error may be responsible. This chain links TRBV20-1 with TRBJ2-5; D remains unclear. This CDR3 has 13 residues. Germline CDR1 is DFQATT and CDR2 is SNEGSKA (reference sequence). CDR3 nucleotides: TGCAGTGCTAGTAGCCAAGACCATGAGACCCAGTACTTC. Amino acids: CSASSQDHETQYF.

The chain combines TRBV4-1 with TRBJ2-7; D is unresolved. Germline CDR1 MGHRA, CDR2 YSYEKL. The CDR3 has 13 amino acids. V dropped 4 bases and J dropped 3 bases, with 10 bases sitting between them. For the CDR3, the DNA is TGCGCCAGCAGCCCGACCGATTTCTACGAGCAGTACTTC. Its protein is CASSPTDFYEQYF.

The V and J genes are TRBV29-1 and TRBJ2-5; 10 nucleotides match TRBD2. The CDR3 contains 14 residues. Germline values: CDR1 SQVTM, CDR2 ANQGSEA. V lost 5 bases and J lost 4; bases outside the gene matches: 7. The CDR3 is CSVTGSGRRETQYF. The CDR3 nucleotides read TGCAGCGTTACGGGTAGCGGGAGGAGAGAGACCCAGTACTTC.

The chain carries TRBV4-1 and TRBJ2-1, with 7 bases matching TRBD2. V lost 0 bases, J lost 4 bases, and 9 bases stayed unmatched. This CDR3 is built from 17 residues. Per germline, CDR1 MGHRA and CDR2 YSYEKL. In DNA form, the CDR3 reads TGCGCCAGCAGCCAAGACCCCCCCCTAGCGGCTTACAATGAGCAGTTCTTC. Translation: CASSQDPPLAAYNEQFF.

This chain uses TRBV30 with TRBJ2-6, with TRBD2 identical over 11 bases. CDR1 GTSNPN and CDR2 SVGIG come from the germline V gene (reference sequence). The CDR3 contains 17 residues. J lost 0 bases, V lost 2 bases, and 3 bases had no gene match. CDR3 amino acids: CAWSRLAGGSGANVLTF. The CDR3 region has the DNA TGTGCCTGGAGTCGTCTAGCGGGGGGCTCTGGGGCCAACGTCCTGACTTTC.

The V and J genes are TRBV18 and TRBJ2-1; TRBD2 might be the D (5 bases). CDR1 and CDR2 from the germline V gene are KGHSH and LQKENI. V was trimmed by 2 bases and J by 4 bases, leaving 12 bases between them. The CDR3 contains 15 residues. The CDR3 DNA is TGTGCCAGCTCACCAGGAGCTTTAGCGTACAATGAGCAGTTCTTC. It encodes CASSPGALAYNEQFF. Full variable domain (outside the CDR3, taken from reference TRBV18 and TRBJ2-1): NAGVMQNPRHLVRRRGQEARLRCSPMKGHSHVYWYRQLPEEGLKFMVYLQKENIIDESGMPKERFSAEFPKEGPSILRIQQVVRGDSAAYFCASSPGALAYNEQFFGPGTRLTVL.

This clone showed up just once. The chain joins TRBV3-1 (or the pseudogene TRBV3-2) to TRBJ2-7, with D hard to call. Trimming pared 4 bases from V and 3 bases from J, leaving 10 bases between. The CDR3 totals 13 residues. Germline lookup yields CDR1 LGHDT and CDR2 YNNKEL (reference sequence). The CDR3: CASSPLGSYEQYF. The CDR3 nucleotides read TGTGCCAGCAGCCCCCTCGGAAGCTACGAGCAGTACTTC.

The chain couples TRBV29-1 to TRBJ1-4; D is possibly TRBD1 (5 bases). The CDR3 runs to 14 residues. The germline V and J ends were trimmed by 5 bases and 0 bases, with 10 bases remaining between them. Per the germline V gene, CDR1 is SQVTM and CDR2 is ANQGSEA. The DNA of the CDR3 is TGCAGCGTTACGGGGGGGGCAACTAATGAAAAACTGTTTTTT. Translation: CSVTGGATNEKLFF. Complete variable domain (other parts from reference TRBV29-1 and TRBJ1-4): SAVISQKPSRDICQRGTSLTIQCQVDSQVTMMFWYRQQPGQSLTLIATANQGSEATYESGFVIDKFPISRPNLTFSTLTVSNMSPEDSSIYLCSVTGGATNEKLFFGSGTQLSVL.

The CDR3 region is CARSPYSTDTQYF. DNA of the CDR3: TGTGCCAGAAGCCCTTACAGCACAGATACGCAGTATTTT. The rearrangement joins TRBV5-3 to TRBJ2-3; D unclear. TRBV5-3 is given ORF status, its function remaining uncertain. V was cut by 4 bases and J by 0 bases, with 6 bases left in between. This CDR3 comprises 13 residues.